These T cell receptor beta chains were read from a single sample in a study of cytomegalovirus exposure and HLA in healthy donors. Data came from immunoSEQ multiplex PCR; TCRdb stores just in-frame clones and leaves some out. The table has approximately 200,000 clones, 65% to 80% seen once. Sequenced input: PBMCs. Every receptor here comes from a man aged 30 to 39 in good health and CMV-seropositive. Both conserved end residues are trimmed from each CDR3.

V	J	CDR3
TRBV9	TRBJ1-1	ASRQGLGMNTEAF
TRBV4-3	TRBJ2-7	ASSQEQETYEQY
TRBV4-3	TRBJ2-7	ASSQAGDYEQY
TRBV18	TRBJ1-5	ASSLTRDRGYMRNQPQH
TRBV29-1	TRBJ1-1	SGAATGVGNTEAF
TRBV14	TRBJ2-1	ASGSGGEQF
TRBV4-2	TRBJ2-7	ASSQAGWERGGAYEQY
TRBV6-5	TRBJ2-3	ASSYPGTDTQY
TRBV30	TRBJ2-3	AWSAADTQY
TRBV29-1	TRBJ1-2	SARTGNPNYGYT
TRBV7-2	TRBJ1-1	ASSLQAGGVEAF
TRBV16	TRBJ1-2	ASSHRTGSGYT
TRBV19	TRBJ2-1	ASSTGTSGYNEQF
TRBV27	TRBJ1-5	ATALSQGRNQPQH
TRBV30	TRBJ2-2	AWSPANTGELF
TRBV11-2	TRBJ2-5	ASSSRETQY
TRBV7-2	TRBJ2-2	ASTLFTGELF